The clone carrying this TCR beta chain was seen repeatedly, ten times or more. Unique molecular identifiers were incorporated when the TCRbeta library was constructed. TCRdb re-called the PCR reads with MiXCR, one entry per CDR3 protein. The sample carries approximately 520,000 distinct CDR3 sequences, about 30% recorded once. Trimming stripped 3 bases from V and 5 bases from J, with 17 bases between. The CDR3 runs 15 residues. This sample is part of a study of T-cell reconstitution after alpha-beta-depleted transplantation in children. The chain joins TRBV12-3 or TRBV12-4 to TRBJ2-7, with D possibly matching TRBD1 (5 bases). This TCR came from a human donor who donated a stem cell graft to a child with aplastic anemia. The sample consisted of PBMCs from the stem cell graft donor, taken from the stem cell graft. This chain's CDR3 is CASSLTLKGIHEQYF. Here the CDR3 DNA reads TGTGCCAGCAGTTTGACGCTAAAGGGGATCCACGAGCAGTACTTC.